This T cell receptor beta chain was profiled in a study of CD8 T cells in Susac syndrome. The CDR3 consists of 12 residues. Germline loops: CDR1 LNHDA, CDR2 SQIVND (reference sequence). It was with random hexamers that roughly 0.5 to 1 ug RNA was reverse transcribed. One entry per CDR3 protein, called by TCRdb with MiXCR from the immunoSEQ multiplex PCR reads. Of some 200,000 distinct CDR3 sequences listed, around 95% are singletons. The sequenced sample was CD4+ T cells from PBMCs. The chain is built from TRBV19 and TRBJ2-7; no firm D call. The origin of this receptor is a human donor with Susac syndrome. As DNA, the CDR3 is TGTGCAGTAGGAGACGTTCCCTACGAGCAGTACTTC. Translating it yields CAVGDVPYEQYF.